This T cell receptor beta chain emerged from a study of cytomegalovirus exposure and HLA in healthy donors. To note about this clone: The antigen remains unidentified.

Study-level results: No immune exposure information besides CMV serostatus was available. In a later analysis, 16,951 TCR beta sequences were associated with HLA alleles at 0.05 false discovery rate.

Amplification used 60 Vbeta primers and 13 Jbeta primers. Original processing methods: In a later analysis, the count reached 75 million to 90 million unique TCR beta chains, with 9 million to 11 million shared. This table comes from immunoSEQ multiplex PCR, and its TCRdb copy is limited to in-frame clones, with some not included. That table gives V, J and clone size, and the DNA gave D and trimming. The table shows 250,000 or so clones, with roughly four fifths occurring only once. V was shortened by 5 bases and J by 8 bases, with 13 bases between the two germline ends. The CDR3 contains 13 residues. Germline V gives CDR1 MNHEY, CDR2 SMNVEV (reference sequence).

Sequenced material: PBMCs. The chain couples TRBV27 to TRBJ2-1, with D maybe TRBD2 (6 bases). This receptor was taken from a woman aged 55 to 70 in good health and CMV-seropositive. This chain's CDR3 is CASSGNGRHEQFF. The CDR3 DNA is TGTGCCAGCAGTGGGAACGGGAGACATGAGCAGTTCTTC.